Each of the 25 T cell receptor beta chains below was sequenced from the same sample in a study of T cell changes during pregnancy in multiple sclerosis. Only in-frame clones appear in the TCRdb table, and some are missing; sequencing was by immunoSEQ multiplex PCR. This table holds 85,000 to 90,000 clones, 94% found once. Specimen: peripheral blood, collected after pregnancy. Receptors were obtained from a female donor in good health, enrolled as a control in a pregnancy study.

This chain links TRBV7-9 with TRBJ1-2; possible D gene TRBD1, 6 bases. The CDR3 sequence is 14 residues long. Germline V gives CDR1 SEHNR, CDR2 FQNEAQ (reference sequence). V gave up 2 bases and J gave up 2 bases, with 9 bases separating them. In DNA form, the CDR3 reads TGTGCCAGCAGCTTACCGGGGGGCAACTATGGCTACACCTTC. Amino acids: CASSLPGGNYGYTF.

This chain uses TRBV6-5 with TRBJ2-7; D may be TRBD1 (6 bases). There are 14 residues in the CDR3. The V gene's germline CDR1 is MNHEY and CDR2 SVGAGI. V was clipped by 7 bases and J by 5 bases, with 18 bases between them. The CDR3 DNA reads as TGTGCCAGCAACGAGCTGGGGGCGCTTAACGAGCAGTACTTC. It translates to CASNELGALNEQYF.

This clone appeared a single time. This sequence joins TRBV5-8 and TRBJ1-5; TRBD1 is a possible D gene (6 bases). Germline values: CDR1 SGHTS, CDR2 YDEGEE. This CDR3 comprises 14 residues. Trimming shortened V by 6 bases and J by 4 bases, and 14 bases separated the two germline ends. The CDR3: CASTTRTENQPQHF. In nucleotides, the CDR3 is TGTGCCAGCACCACGAGGACAGAGAATCAGCCCCAGCATTTT.

The gene calls are TRBV9 and TRBJ2-2; 11 nucleotides agree with TRBD2. CDR3 length equals 18 residues. CDR1 and CDR2 (germline): SGDLS, YYNGEE. The J segment lost 3 bases and the V segment lost 3 bases, leaving 10 bases of the junction unmatched. The CDR3, as DNA: TGTGCCAGCAGCGAGGGACTAGCGGACACCTCTGACACCGGGGAGCTGTTTTTT. Protein product: CASSEGLADTSDTGELFF.

In this sample, this clone turned up a few times. The chain is built from TRBV11-1 and TRBJ2-7; 14 bases match TRBD2. CDR1 is SGHAT and CDR2 is FQDESV in the germline V gene (reference sequence). This CDR3 is built from 17 residues. V lost 5 bases and J lost 2; bases outside the gene matches: 8. This CDR3 reads CASSPGTSGSLPYEQYF. The CDR3 DNA reads TGTGCCAGCAGCCCTGGGACTAGCGGGAGTTTACCCTACGAGCAGTACTTC.

This clone was recorded only once. The CDR3 reads CASSGGQAFNEKLFF. CDR3 coding DNA: TGCGCCAGCAGCGGCGGACAGGCCTTTAATGAAAAACTGTTTTTT. The J gene is TRBJ1-4, the V gene TRBV5-1, with TRBD1 matching 7 bases. There are 15 residues in the CDR3. Germline assignment: CDR1 SGHRS and CDR2 YFSETQ. Trimming took 4 bases from V and 4 from J; bases not matched to a gene: 7.

This chain links TRBV28 with TRBJ1-3; D unresolved. Germline lookup yields CDR1 MDHEN and CDR2 SYDVKM. The CDR3 runs 20 residues. Trimming shortened V by 5 bases and J by 0 bases, and 26 bases separated the two germline ends. In DNA, the CDR3 is TGTGCCAGCAGTATCCTGGGTAGTGGCAGGTCGGAAAGCTCTGGAAACACCATATATTTT. Protein product: CASSILGSGRSESSGNTIYF.

This rearrangement joins TRBV28 to TRBJ1-5, with D perhaps matching TRBD1 (5 bases). Germline V gene sequence: CDR1 MDHEN, CDR2 SYDVKM. This CDR3 is 14 amino acids long. Trimming pared 3 bases from V and 3 bases from J, leaving 9 bases between. The CDR3 coding sequence is TGTGCCAGCAGTTTGGGGGGGAACAATCAGCCCCAGCATTTT. This codes for CASSLGGNNQPQHF.

This CDR3 is CASTSESGGELFF. For the CDR3, the DNA is TGTGCCAGCACTTCGGAGTCTGGCGGGGAGCTGTTTTTT. The chain carries TRBV6-1 and TRBJ2-2; D unresolved. Looked up from germline, CDR1 is MNHNS and CDR2 is SASEGT. CDR3 length: 13 residues. V lost 7 bases and J 7 bases, leaving 13 bases between the germline ends.

This rearrangement joins TRBV5-1 to TRBJ1-1; 8 bases map to TRBD1. This CDR3 spans 14 amino acids. Germline trimming cut 4 bases from V and 3 bases from J; bases unmatched to any gene: 5. Per the germline V gene, CDR1 is SGHRS and CDR2 is YFSETQ. CDR3: CASSQGTGYTEAFF. DNA of the CDR3: TGCGCCAGCAGCCAAGGGACAGGTTACACTGAAGCTTTCTTT.

The chain has TRBV15 and TRBJ1-1; D gene unclear. Between the trimmed V and J ends, which lost 5 bases and 1 base, there was a span of 14 bases. The length of the CDR3 is 15 residues. CDR1 LNHNV and CDR2 YYDKDF come from the germline V gene (reference sequence). CDR3 coding DNA: TGTGCCACCAGCCCCGGTGCCGGGGAGAACACTGAAGCTTTCTTT. Amino acids: CATSPGAGENTEAFF.

Here the CDR3 reads CASSPTGQGAVNTEAFF. CDR3 DNA sequence: TGTGCCAGCAGTCCTACCGGACAGGGGGCAGTGAACACTGAAGCTTTCTTT. J is TRBJ1-1 and V is TRBV28, with 11 nucleotides matching TRBD1. V gave up 5 bases and J gave up 0 bases; unmatched junction bases: 8. The CDR3 covers 17 residues. Germline values: CDR1 MDHEN, CDR2 SYDVKM.

The V call is TRBV5-1, the J call TRBJ2-5; TRBD1 agrees at 7 bases. V was pared by 4 bases and J by 5 bases, with 11 bases of the junction left unmatched. In germline, CDR1 is SGHRS, CDR2 YFSETQ. The CDR3 spans 15 residues. This chain's CDR3 is CASSPGTERRETQYF. CDR3 nucleotide sequence: TGCGCCAGCAGCCCCGGGACAGAACGACGGGAGACCCAGTACTTC.

The chain has TRBV28 and TRBJ2-3; 7 bases map to TRBD2. The CDR3 is 16 amino acids. In germline, CDR1 is MDHEN, CDR2 SYDVKM. The V segment lost 5 bases and the J segment 4 bases; nucleotides outside the gene matches: 12. This CDR3 is CASSLMYGLDADTQYF. The CDR3 DNA reads TGTGCCAGCAGTCTCATGTACGGACTAGACGCAGATACGCAGTATTTT.

The rearrangement links TRBV2 to TRBJ2-6, with D possibly being TRBD1 (5 bases). V dropped 5 bases and J dropped 6 bases, with 17 bases sitting between them. The CDR3 contains 16 residues. In germline, CDR1 is SNHLY, CDR2 FYNNEI. The CDR3 here is CASSSGRQGVANVLTF. For the CDR3, the DNA is TGTGCCAGCAGTTCTGGAAGGCAAGGGGTGGCCAACGTCCTGACTTTC. The full variable domain, with the rest looked up from reference TRBV2 and TRBJ2-6, is EPEVTQTPSHQVTQMGQEVILRCVPISNHLYFYWYRQILGQKVEFLVSFYNNEISEKSEIFDDQFSVERPDGSNFTLKIRSTKLEDSAMYFCASSSGRQGVANVLTFGAGSRLTVL.

The rearrangement joins TRBV28 to TRBJ2-7, with D hard to call. Trimming shortened V by 5 bases and J by 0 bases, and 5 bases separated the two germline ends. This CDR3 spans 12 amino acids. Germline V gives CDR1 MDHEN, CDR2 SYDVKM. The DNA of the CDR3 is TGTGCCAGCAGTCTCCTCTCCTACGAGCAGTACTTC. Protein sequence: CASSLLSYEQYF.

This sequence joins TRBV2 and TRBJ2-3, with 10 bases fitting TRBD2. Germline CDR1 is SNHLY and CDR2 is FYNNEI. This CDR3 comprises 12 residues. V trimming: 7 bases; J trimming: 14 bases; junction bases outside the gene matches: 9. The DNA for the CDR3 is TGTGCCAGCAAAACTAGCGGGGTGGCGGGGTATTTT. Translated: CASKTSGVAGYF.

The chain combines TRBV5-4 with TRBJ1-1, with a possible D match to TRBD1 (5 bases). Trimming took off 2 bases at V and 1 base at J, with 9 bases between the two ends. The CDR3 has 14 residues. Germline CDR1 is SGHNT and CDR2 is YYREEE (reference sequence). The CDR3 DNA sequence: TGTGCCAGCAGCTTCAGGGAAGGGAACACTGAAGCTTTCTTT. This gives the protein CASSFREGNTEAFF. The whole variable domain, remainder taken from reference TRBV5-4 and TRBJ1-1, is ETGVTQSPTHLIKTRGQQVTLRCSSQSGHNTVSWYQQALGQGPQFIFQYYREEENGRGNFPPRFSGLQFPNYSSELNVNALELDDSALYLCASSFREGNTEAFFGQGTRLTVV.

The V and J genes are TRBV7-2 and TRBJ2-7; maybe TRBD2 (5 bases). Germline V CDR1 and CDR2: SGHTA, FQGNSA. Trimming took 1 base from V and 5 from J, leaving 9 bases between them. The CDR3 length is 13 residues. Here the CDR3 DNA reads TGTGCCAGCAGCTTAGACTACGGGAACGAGCAGTACTTC. Translation gives CASSLDYGNEQYF.

The J gene is TRBJ2-7, the V gene TRBV6-5, with 7 bases aligning to TRBD2. Germline values: CDR1 MNHEY, CDR2 SVGAGI. V lost 0 bases, J lost 6 bases, and 8 bases stayed unmatched. The CDR3 is 15 residues long. CDR3 DNA sequence: TGTGCCAGCAGTTACTCGTGGGGAGGGGATGGCGAGCAGTACTTC. Translating it yields CASSYSWGGDGEQYF.

The rearrangement joins TRBV6-6 to TRBJ2-1; possible D gene TRBD1, 5 bases. Trimming shortened V by 7 bases and J by 8 bases, and 15 bases separated the two germline ends. Germline-derived CDR1 and CDR2 are MNHNY and SVGAGI (reference sequence). The CDR3 runs to 13 residues. The CDR3 region has the DNA TGTGCCAGCAACCCCCCAGGGCTCGATGAGCAGTTCTTC. As protein: CASNPPGLDEQFF.

This chain links TRBV5-1 with TRBJ2-7; TRBD1 agrees at 7 bases. This CDR3 is built from 15 residues. The germline CDR1 and CDR2 sequences are SGHRS and YFSETQ. Unmatched junction bases numbered 10, after V lost 7 bases and J lost 0 bases. DNA of the CDR3: TGCGCCAGCGCCACCTCGGACAGGCGCTCCTACGAGCAGTACTTC. This codes for CASATSDRRSYEQYF.

J is TRBJ2-7 and V is TRBV28; D remains unclear. Germline CDR1 is MDHEN and CDR2 is SYDVKM. The CDR3 totals 14 residues. Between the trimmed V and J ends, which lost 5 bases and 3 bases, there was a span of 14 bases. CDR3 bases: TGTGCCAGCAGTCTCTACCAAAGTCTCTACGAGCAGTACTTC. Translated, it gives CASSLYQSLYEQYF.

The chain links TRBV19 to TRBJ2-3, with unresolved D. This CDR3 region has 12 residues. Germline V gene lookup returns CDR1 LNHDA and CDR2 SQIVND (reference sequence). V was pared by 6 bases and J by 2 bases, with 6 bases between. The CDR3, as DNA: TGTGCCAGTAGGAGTCTCACAGATACGCAGTATTTT. Translation: CASRSLTDTQYF.

J is TRBJ1-4 and V is TRBV7-8; D unresolved. The CDR3 covers 13 residues. The ends were cut back, 5 bases at V and 6 bases at J, with 10 bases in the middle. The V gene's germline CDR1 is SGHVS and CDR2 FQNEAQ. CDR3 loop: CASSIGGYEKLFF. The CDR3 coding sequence is TGTGCCAGCAGCATTGGAGGCTATGAAAAACTGTTTTTT.